This T cell receptor (beta chain) comes out of a study of blood T cell repertoires in COVID-19. Study information: Whether acute or convalescent, the COVID-19 samples came from the United States, Italy and Spain. Sample material is recorded as cDNA or gDNA derived from T cells, B-cell-depleted T cells, or PBMCs.

Trimming cost V 5 bases and J 5 bases; bases outside gene matches: 6. This CDR3 region has 14 residues. Germline V CDR1 and CDR2: SGHTA, FQGTGA. How the authors handled the data: Amplified reference gene primers provided the basis for estimating nucleated cell counts. The data were produced by immunoSEQ multiplex PCR, yet TCRdb's version contains in-frame clones alone and is incomplete. V, J and clone size were drawn from that table, and D and trimming were deduced from the DNA. Here the sample spans about 24,000 clones, approximately 86% being singletons. The chain uses TRBV7-3 and TRBJ2-3, with 8 nucleotides matching TRBD2. The clonotype comes from a man aged 45-65 years with active COVID-19. The sequencing input was peripheral blood. This chain's CDR3 is CASSGSGSGDTQYF. CDR3 in DNA: TGTGCCAGCAGCGGCAGCGGGAGCGGAGATACGCAGTATTTT.